Reported below is one T cell receptor beta chain. Its cognate antigen is unknown. This record comes from a study of T cell repertoires in cytomegalovirus infection. Study background: In public TCR beta signatures, there were indications of both CMV infection and matching HLA type. Findings of the study overall: HLA-C-restricted CMV-specific TCR beta clonotypes were dominant in the ex vivo response.

The germline V gene has CDR1 MNHEY and CDR2 SVGEGT. The CDR3 loop spans 15 amino acids. The V and J ends lost 5 bases and 8 bases, in that order; junction bases with no gene match: 6. TCRdb itself ran the reads through MiXCR, one entry per CDR3 protein. Here the sample spans 650,000 to 900,000 distinct CDR3 sequences, approximately 29% being singletons. The sequenced sample was cultured CD8+ T cells from PBMCs, obtained from culture after CMV antigen stimulation. This clonotype originated in a human donor in good health (CMV status not recorded). Some clones in this sample may be carry-over from other donors' samples. The chain carries TRBV6-2 or TRBV6-3 and TRBJ2-1, with 13 nucleotides matching TRBD2. DNA of the CDR3: TGTGCCAGCAGTCTATGGGGGACTAGCGGGGATGAGCAGTTCTTC. Protein product: CASSLWGTSGDEQFF.